These 16 T cell receptor beta chains were all obtained from the same sample, sequenced in a study of PD-1 blockade in mismatch repair-deficient tumors. Profiling relied on immunoSEQ multiplex PCR, and the TCRdb table lists in-frame clones only, not all of them. This table has several thousand clones, over 75% appearing once. The time point here: approximately 10-day in vitro stimulation with candidate neoantigen peptide 7. Their antigens are not known. The source was cells cultured in vitro, collected from a patient treated with pembrolizumab. Source of these receptors: an adult with mismatch repair-deficient cancer.

The chain carries TRBV5-1 and TRBJ2-1; 8 nucleotides line up with TRBD2. This CDR3 has 17 residues. Germline V lookup: CDR1 SGHRS, CDR2 YFSETQ. The V and J ends lost 2 bases and 1 base, in that order; junction bases with no gene match: 8. The CDR3 loop reads CASSFRKREWSYNEQFF. CDR3 in DNA: TGCGCCAGCAGCTTTCGGAAGCGGGAGTGGTCCTACAATGAGCAGTTCTTC. Drawing the rest from reference TRBV5-1 and TRBJ2-1, the complete variable domain is KAGVTQTPRYLIKTRGQQVTLSCSPISGHRSVSWYQQTPGQGLQFLFEYFSETQRNKGNFPGRFSGRQFSNSRSEMNVSTLELGDSALYLCASSFRKREWSYNEQFFGPGTRLTVL.

This chain links TRBV4-2 with TRBJ2-3, with 10 positions matching TRBD1. This CDR3 has 16 residues. Germline loops: CDR1 LGHNA, CDR2 YNFKEQ. V gave up 4 bases and J gave up 5 bases; unmatched junction bases: 9. The CDR3 here is CASSRRGTGEGDTQYF. The DNA for the CDR3 is TGTGCCAGCAGCCGCCGGGGGACAGGGGAAGGAGATACGCAGTATTTT.

This clone was detected a few times. The V and J genes are TRBV7-9 and TRBJ1-5; possible D gene TRBD1, 5 bases. CDR1 SEHNR and CDR2 FQNEAQ come from the germline V gene (reference sequence). The CDR3 sequence is 16 residues long. The V gene lost 5 bases and the J gene lost 7 bases, with 21 bases spanning the gap. The CDR3 loop reads CASSLGTLGGFQPQHF. The CDR3, as DNA: TGTGCCAGCAGCCTAGGGACTCTGGGAGGATTCCAGCCCCAGCATTTT.

V and J are TRBV7-9 and TRBJ2-1, with D tentatively TRBD2 (6 bases). Germline V lookup: CDR1 SEHNR, CDR2 FQNEAQ (reference sequence). CDR3 length equals 17 residues. V lost 4 bases and J 1 base, leaving 17 bases between the germline ends. The CDR3 nucleotides are TGTGCCAGCAGCTCCGCTAGCGCCGCCCGTTCCTACAATGAGCAGTTCTTC. It translates to CASSSASAARSYNEQFF.

The V gene is TRBV30, the J gene TRBJ2-3, with a possible D match to TRBD2 (5 bases). V dropped 8 bases and J dropped 0 bases, with 12 bases sitting between them. Germline V gene data show CDR1 as GTSNPN and CDR2 as SVGIG (reference sequence). The CDR3 is 13 residues long. The CDR3, as DNA: TGTGCCCGGACTGAGCTAAGCACAGATACGCAGTATTTT. Its protein product is CARTELSTDTQYF.

V and J are TRBV9 and TRBJ1-2; TRBD1 might be the D (5 bases). Germline V gene sequence: CDR1 SGDLS, CDR2 YYNGEE. The V end was cut by 0 bases, the J end by 1 base, with 13 bases between. This CDR3 is built from 16 residues. The CDR3 loop reads CASSVGRDRINYGYTF. CDR3 DNA sequence: TGTGCCAGCAGCGTAGGAAGAGACAGAATTAACTATGGCTACACCTTC.

The CDR3 protein is CASGGGTRPNEQFF. CDR3 nucleotides: TGTGCCAGCGGGGGAGGGACCCGGCCCAATGAGCAGTTCTTC. The chain carries TRBV27 and TRBJ2-1; 7 bases are shared with TRBD2. V lost 8 bases to trimming and J lost 6 bases; unmatched junction nucleotides: 10. This CDR3 spans 14 amino acids. Germline CDR1 and CDR2: MNHEY and SMNVEV (reference sequence).

The chain is built from TRBV5-6 and TRBJ2-2; D is perhaps TRBD2 (5 bases). V gave up 4 bases and J gave up 7 bases, with 14 bases separating them. Germline-derived CDR1 and CDR2 are SGHDT and YYEEEE. The CDR3 extends over 14 amino acids. DNA of the CDR3: TGTGCCAGCAGCGTCCTAACCGGGGTCGGGGAGCTGTTTTTT. This encodes CASSVLTGVGELFF.

The genes are TRBV19 and TRBJ1-5, with no clear D. CDR1 and CDR2 from the germline V gene are LNHDA and SQIVND (reference sequence). V was cut by 7 bases and J by 2 bases, with 12 bases left in between. The CDR3 covers 14 residues. The CDR3 nucleotides are TGTGCCAGTATGCGACACCAAGGCAATCAGCCCCAGCATTTT. It codes for CASMRHQGNQPQHF.

CDR3 amino acids: CASSLGRRGLVFPEQFF. Here the CDR3 DNA reads TGTGCCAGCAGCTTAGGCCGTAGGGGACTAGTCTTTCCTGAGCAGTTCTTC. V is TRBV7-2 and J is TRBJ2-1; 8 nucleotides match TRBD2. This CDR3 has 17 residues. The V gene end was trimmed by 1 base and the J gene end by 9 bases; junction bases not matched to a gene: 14. Germline CDR1 is SGHTA and CDR2 is FQGNSA.

This chain links TRBV6-6 with TRBJ2-5; 10 bases are shared with TRBD2. The CDR3 consists of 13 residues. V was pared by 6 bases and J by 5 bases, with 3 bases of the junction left unmatched. CDR1 is MNHNY and CDR2 is SVGAGI in the germline V gene (reference sequence). In nucleotides, the CDR3 is TGTGCCAGCAGCCCGGGACTAGCGGAGACCCAGTACTTC. Translation: CASSPGLAETQYF.

This sequence joins TRBV5-1 and TRBJ1-3, with no clear D. V lost 0 bases, J lost 6 bases, and 7 bases lay in between. The CDR3 is made up of 13 amino acids. Looked up from germline, CDR1 is SGHRS and CDR2 is YFSETQ. The CDR3 coding sequence is TGCGCCAGCAGCTTGGATTGGCAAAACACCATATATTTT. Translation gives CASSLDWQNTIYF.

The chain employs TRBV20-1 and TRBJ2-3; D gene ambiguous. V was clipped by 6 bases and J by 9 bases, with 13 bases between them. Germline CDR1 and CDR2: DFQATT and SNEGSKA (reference sequence). CDR3 length equals 11 residues. The CDR3 nucleotides are TGCAGTGCGAGTGTGCCCCGAACGCAGTATTTT. It specifies CSASVPRTQYF.

CDR3 protein: CASSPGSSRQETQYF. The CDR3 DNA reads as TGTGCCAGCAGCCCAGGGTCTAGCAGGCAAGAGACCCAGTACTTC. J is TRBJ2-5 and V is TRBV7-3, with D perhaps TRBD1 or TRBD2 (5 bases each). V lost 5 bases to trimming and J lost 2 bases, with 15 bases between them. Germline CDR1 and CDR2: SGHTA and FQGTGA. The CDR3 extends over 15 amino acids.

The chain links TRBV30 to TRBJ2-7, with D possibly being TRBD2 (6 bases). The germline V gene has CDR1 GTSNPN and CDR2 SVGIG (reference sequence). The CDR3 loop spans 12 amino acids. Trimming cost V 3 bases and J 3 bases, with 9 bases left between them. CDR3 sequence (DNA): TGTGCCTGGAGGTCGGGGGTCTACGAGCAGTACTTC. Protein product: CAWRSGVYEQYF.

The chain employs TRBV7-3 and TRBJ1-3; 10 nucleotides agree with TRBD1. Germline V CDR1 and CDR2: SGHTA, FQGTGA. J was trimmed by 4 bases and V by 5 bases; bases with no gene match: 8. CDR3 length: 16 residues. Here the CDR3 DNA reads TGTGCCAGCAGCCCCTCCGGGACAGGGGCCGGAAACACCATATATTTT. Its protein is CASSPSGTGAGNTIYF.